The 13 T cell receptor beta chains given below trace back to one sample, sequenced in a study of post-analysis software for immune sequencing data. Study findings and constraints: Several TRBV segments (TRBV5-6, TRBV5-1 and TRBV20-1 among them) occurred more frequently in patients than in controls.

The TCR beta cDNA libraries contained unique molecular identifiers. From the PCR reads, TCRdb called clonotypes with MiXCR, one entry per CDR3 protein. In the table there are roughly 540,000 distinct CDR3 sequences, roughly 34% of which are singletons. For these receptors, no antigen is known. The material sequenced was blood. Receptor source: a girl aged 2-17 years with multiple sclerosis.

This clonotype was seen ten or more times. V gene TRBV6-6 combines with J gene TRBJ2-1, with TRBD2 matching over 13 bases. After removal of 0 bases from V and 4 bases from J, the junction contained 3 bases not matched to a gene. There are 17 residues in the CDR3. Germline V gene data show CDR1 as MNHNY and CDR2 as SVGAGI (reference sequence). In DNA form, the CDR3 reads TGTGCCAGCAGTTACTCGGGACTAGCGGGGATTTACAATGAGCAGTTCTTC. Its translation: CASSYSGLAGIYNEQFF.

V usage is TRBV7-9 and J usage is TRBJ2-1; TRBD2 matches 10 bases. With 5 bases clipped from V and 10 bases from J, the junction kept 5 bases outside the gene matches. The V gene's germline CDR1 is SEHNR and CDR2 FQNEAQ (reference sequence). The CDR3 is 13 residues long. CDR3 sequence reads: CASSPGLAEEQFF. DNA of the CDR3: TGTGCCAGCAGCCCTGGACTAGCGGAAGAGCAGTTCTTC.

This rearrangement joins TRBV7-6 to TRBJ2-5, with 8 nucleotides matching TRBD2. This CDR3 contains 17 residues. Trimming cost V 0 bases and J 5 bases; bases outside gene matches: 11. Germline V gives CDR1 SGHVS, CDR2 FNYEAQ. CDR3 residues: CASSLAHGGDGSETQYF. CDR3 bases: TGTGCCAGCAGCTTAGCGCACGGGGGGGACGGGTCGGAGACCCAGTACTTC.

The chain recombines TRBV18 with TRBJ2-1; D perhaps matches TRBD2 (6 bases). V was pared by 4 bases and J by 2 bases, with 24 bases between. The CDR3 contains 19 residues. Germline values: CDR1 KGHSH, CDR2 LQKENI. CDR3 bases: TGTGCCAGCTCACGGGGAGCGGGCCTCGAGGGTTGGCCCTACAATGAGCAGTTCTTC. Translated: CASSRGAGLEGWPYNEQFF.

The V gene is TRBV5-6, the J gene TRBJ1-2; D perhaps matches TRBD1 (5 bases). V gave up 0 bases and J gave up 3 bases, with 15 bases separating them. Germline CDR1 SGHDT, CDR2 YYEEEE. The CDR3 sequence is 16 residues long. Written as DNA, the CDR3 is TGTGCCAGCAGCTTGGCCAGGGCATTGTTTTACTATGGCTACACCTTC. Its protein product is CASSLARALFYYGYTF.

The V gene is TRBV28, the J gene TRBJ1-6; TRBD1 might be the D (6 bases). With 6 bases removed from V and 3 bases from J, the gap between germline ends came to 12 bases. The V gene's germline CDR1 is MDHEN and CDR2 SYDVKM. The CDR3 has 15 amino acids. CDR3 sequence: CASRTGLLYNSPLHF. The CDR3, as DNA: TGTGCCAGCAGGACAGGTCTTCTCTATAATTCACCCCTCCACTTT.

V is TRBV14 and J is TRBJ2-3; TRBD1 matches at 11 bases. The length of the CDR3 is 16 residues. The V gene's germline CDR1 is SGHDN and CDR2 FVKESK. Trimming cost V 4 bases and J 4 bases; bases outside gene matches: 7. CDR3 DNA sequence: TGTGCCAGCAGCCCCCGGACAGGGGGCTGGTCAGATACGCAGTATTTT. Translating gives CASSPRTGGWSDTQYF.

This clonotype was observed many times. The rearrangement links TRBV27 to TRBJ2-5, with 15 bases fitting TRBD2. The germline gives CDR1 MNHEY, CDR2 SMNVEV (reference sequence). With 6 bases clipped from V and 5 bases from J, the junction kept 7 bases outside the gene matches. The CDR3 loop spans 16 amino acids. CDR3 in DNA: TGTGCCAGCAGCCCGGGACTAGCGGGGGGTAGCGAGACCCAGTACTTC. Translated, it gives CASSPGLAGGSETQYF.

This clonotype was observed a handful of times. One junction end does not reproduce the germline sequence, and a read error may be involved. J is TRBJ2-1 and V is TRBV10-3; weak D call: TRBD1 (6 bases). This CDR3 spans 13 amino acids. CDR1 is ENHRY, CDR2 SYGVKD, per germline. CDR3 in amino acids: CAIGEGDYNEQFF. CDR3 sequence (DNA): TGTGCCATCGGTGAGGGGGATTACAATGAGCAGTTCTTC.

The chain is built from TRBV20-1 and TRBJ1-2, with TRBD1 as a possible D gene (5 bases). The V end lost 6 bases, the J end lost 8 bases, and 16 bases lay between the germline ends. CDR1 and CDR2 from the germline V gene are DFQATT and SNEGSKA (reference sequence). The CDR3 runs 12 residues. The DNA for the CDR3 is TGCAGTGCGAAAGGGGCAGGAAGAGGCTACACCTTC. Protein sequence: CSAKGAGRGYTF.

The chain couples TRBV5-1 to TRBJ1-5; perhaps TRBD1 as D (6 bases). Germline V gene data show CDR1 as SGHRS and CDR2 as YFSETQ. V shed 5 bases and J shed 4 bases, with 22 bases lying between them. There are 17 residues in the CDR3. In DNA, the CDR3 is TGCGCCAGCAGTCCTCCCTACAGGCAGGGGAGGAATCAGCCCCAGCATTTT. This encodes CASSPPYRQGRNQPQHF. The whole variable domain, remainder taken from reference TRBV5-1 and TRBJ1-5, is KAGVTQTPRYLIKTRGQQVTLSCSPISGHRSVSWYQQTPGQGLQFLFEYFSETQRNKGNFPGRFSGRQFSNSRSEMNVSTLELGDSALYLCASSPPYRQGRNQPQHFGDGTRLSIL.

The rearrangement uses TRBV18 and TRBJ1-1, with a weak D call TRBD1 (5 bases). Trimming shortened V by 1 base and J by 6 bases, and 18 bases separated the two germline ends. This CDR3 comprises 16 residues. Per the germline V gene, CDR1 is KGHSH and CDR2 is LQKENI. The CDR3 protein is CASSPLSRAEHSEAFF. CDR3 in DNA: TGTGCCAGCTCACCACTCTCCAGGGCCGAACATTCTGAAGCTTTCTTT.

There are a few counts of this clonotype. This chain joins TRBV5-1 and TRBJ1-5; D remains ambiguous. CDR3 length: 13 amino acids. V gave up 5 bases and J gave up 3 bases, with 9 bases separating them. Germline loops: CDR1 SGHRS, CDR2 YFSETQ. The CDR3 loop is CASSNVPNQPQHF. The CDR3 nucleotides are TGCGCCAGCAGTAACGTACCCAATCAGCCCCAGCATTTT. Based on the CDR3 plus reference TRBV5-1 and TRBJ1-5, the full variable domain is KAGVTQTPRYLIKTRGQQVTLSCSPISGHRSVSWYQQTPGQGLQFLFEYFSETQRNKGNFPGRFSGRQFSNSRSEMNVSTLELGDSALYLCASSNVPNQPQHFGDGTRLSIL.